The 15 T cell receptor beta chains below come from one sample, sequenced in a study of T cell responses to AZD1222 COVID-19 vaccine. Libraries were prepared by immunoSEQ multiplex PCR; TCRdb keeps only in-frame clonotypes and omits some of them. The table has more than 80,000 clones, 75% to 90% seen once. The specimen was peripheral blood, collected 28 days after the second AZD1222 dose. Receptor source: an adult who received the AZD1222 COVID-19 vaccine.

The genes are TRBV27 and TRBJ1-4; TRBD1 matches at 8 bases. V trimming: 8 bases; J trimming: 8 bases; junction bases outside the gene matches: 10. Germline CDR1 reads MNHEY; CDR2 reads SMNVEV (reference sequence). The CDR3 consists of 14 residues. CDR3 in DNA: TGTGCCAGCGGGGTAGGACAGGGACGGGAAAAACTGTTTTTT. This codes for CASGVGQGREKLFF.

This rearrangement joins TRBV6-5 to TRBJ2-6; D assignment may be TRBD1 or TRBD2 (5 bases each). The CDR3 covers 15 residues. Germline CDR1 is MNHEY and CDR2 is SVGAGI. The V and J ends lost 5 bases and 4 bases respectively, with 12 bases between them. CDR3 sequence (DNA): TGTGCCAGCAGTACGAGGGACGGGGGGGCCAACGTCCTGACTTTC. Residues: CASSTRDGGANVLTF.

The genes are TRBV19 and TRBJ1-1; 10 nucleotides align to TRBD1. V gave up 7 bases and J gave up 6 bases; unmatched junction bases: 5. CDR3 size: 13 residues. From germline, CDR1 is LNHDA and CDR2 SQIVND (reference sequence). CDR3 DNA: TGTGCCAGTAAGGACAGGGGGTTGGCTGAAGCTTTCTTT. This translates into CASKDRGLAEAFF.

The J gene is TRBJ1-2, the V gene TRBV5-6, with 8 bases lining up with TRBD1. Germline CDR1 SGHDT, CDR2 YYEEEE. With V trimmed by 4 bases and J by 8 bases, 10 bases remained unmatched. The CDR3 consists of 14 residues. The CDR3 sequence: CASSPSGTGGGYTF. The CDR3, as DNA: TGTGCCAGCAGCCCATCAGGGACAGGCGGAGGCTACACCTTC.

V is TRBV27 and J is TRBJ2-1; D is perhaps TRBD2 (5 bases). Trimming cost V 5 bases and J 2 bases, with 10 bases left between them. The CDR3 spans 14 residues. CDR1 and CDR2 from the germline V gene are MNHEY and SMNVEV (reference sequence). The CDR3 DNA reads TGTGCCAGCAGTCCCCGCGGGCCCTACAATGAGCAGTTCTTC. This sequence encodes CASSPRGPYNEQFF.

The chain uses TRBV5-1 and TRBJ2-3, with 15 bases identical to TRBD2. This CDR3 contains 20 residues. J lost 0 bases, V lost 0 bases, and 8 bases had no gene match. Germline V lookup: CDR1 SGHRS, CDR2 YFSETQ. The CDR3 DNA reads TGCGCCAGCAGCTTGGCGGGGACTAGCGGGAGGCGGAGGAGCACAGATACGCAGTATTTT. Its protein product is CASSLAGTSGRRRSTDTQYF.

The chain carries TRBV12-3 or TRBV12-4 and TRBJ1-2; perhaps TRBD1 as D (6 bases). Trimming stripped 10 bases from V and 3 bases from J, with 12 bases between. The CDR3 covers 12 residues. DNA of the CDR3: TGTGCCACCTGGGCAGGGGACTATGGCTACACCTTC. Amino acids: CATWAGDYGYTF.

The CDR3 here is CASSSGTSGSEYF. The CDR3 bases are TGTGCCAGCTCTTCCGGGACTAGCGGGAGCGAGTACTTC. V and J are TRBV7-2 and TRBJ2-7, with TRBD2 identical over 14 bases. V shed 8 bases, J shed 11 bases, and the junction held 8 bases outside the gene matches. CDR3 length equals 13 residues. Looked up from germline, CDR1 is SGHTA and CDR2 is FQGNSA.

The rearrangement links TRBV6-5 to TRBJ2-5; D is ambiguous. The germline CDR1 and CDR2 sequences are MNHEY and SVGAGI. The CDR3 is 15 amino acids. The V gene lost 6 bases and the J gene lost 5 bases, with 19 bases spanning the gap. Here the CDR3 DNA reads TGTGCCAGCAGCGTTACAGCCCTAGGTGGCGAGACCCAGTACTTC. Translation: CASSVTALGGETQYF.

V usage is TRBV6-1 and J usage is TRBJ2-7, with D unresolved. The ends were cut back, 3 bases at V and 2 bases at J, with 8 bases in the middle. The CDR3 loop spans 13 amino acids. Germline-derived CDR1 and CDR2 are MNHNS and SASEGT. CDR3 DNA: TGTGCCAGCAGTGAGTCCACCCCCTACGAGCAGTACTTC. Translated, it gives CASSESTPYEQYF.

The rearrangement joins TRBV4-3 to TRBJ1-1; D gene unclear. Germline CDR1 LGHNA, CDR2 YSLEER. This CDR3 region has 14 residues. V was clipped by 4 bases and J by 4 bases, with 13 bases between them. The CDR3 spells CASSPEVGLTEAFF. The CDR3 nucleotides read TGCGCCAGCAGCCCGGAAGTTGGACTCACTGAAGCTTTCTTT.

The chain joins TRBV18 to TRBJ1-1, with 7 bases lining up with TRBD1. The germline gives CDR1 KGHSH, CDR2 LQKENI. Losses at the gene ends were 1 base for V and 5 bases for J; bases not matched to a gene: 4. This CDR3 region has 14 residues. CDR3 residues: CASSPQQGRTEAFF. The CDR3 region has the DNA TGTGCCAGCTCACCACAACAGGGGAGGACTGAAGCTTTCTTT.

Here the CDR3 reads CASSQDPDSYLEQYF. DNA of the CDR3: TGCGCCAGCAGCCAAGATCCCGACTCCTACCTCGAGCAGTACTTC. This sequence joins TRBV4-1 and TRBJ2-7; D unclear. Germline V gene data show CDR1 as MGHRA and CDR2 as YSYEKL. CDR3 length: 15 amino acids. V was pared by 0 bases and J by 6 bases, with 15 bases between.

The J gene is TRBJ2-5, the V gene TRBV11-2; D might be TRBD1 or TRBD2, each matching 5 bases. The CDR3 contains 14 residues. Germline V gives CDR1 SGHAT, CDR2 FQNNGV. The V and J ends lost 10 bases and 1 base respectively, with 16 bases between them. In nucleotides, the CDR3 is TGTGCCACCCGCCTTGGGGGTTTCCAAGAGACCCAGTACTTC. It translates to CATRLGGFQETQYF. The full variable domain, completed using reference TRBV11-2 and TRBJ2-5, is EAGVAQSPRYKIIEKRQSVAFWCNPISGHATLYWYQQILGQGPKLLIQFQNNGVVDDSQLPKDRFSAERLKGVDSTLKIQPAKLEDSAVYLCATRLGGFQETQYFGPGTRLLVL.

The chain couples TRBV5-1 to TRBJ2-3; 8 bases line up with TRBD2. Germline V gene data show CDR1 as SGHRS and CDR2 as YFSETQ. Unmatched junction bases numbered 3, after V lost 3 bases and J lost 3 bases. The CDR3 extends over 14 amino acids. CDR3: CASSSRLATDTQYF. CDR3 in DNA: TGCGCCAGCAGCTCAAGACTAGCGACAGATACGCAGTATTTT.